These 11 T cell receptor beta chains originate from one sample sequenced in a study of neurological immune-mediated disorders. MiXCR, run by TCRdb on the 5' RACE reads, gives a single entry per CDR3 protein. The profile shows 65,000 to 70,000 distinct CDR3 sequences, almost 4% of them singletons. Sequenced sample: PBMCs. The source is a young man with multiple sclerosis.

This clonotype has at least ten counts. The V and J genes are TRBV20-1 and TRBJ1-5; D not certain. Germline lookup yields CDR1 DFQATT and CDR2 SNEGSKA (reference sequence). This CDR3 comprises 13 residues. V was shortened by 0 bases and J by 5 bases, with 8 bases between the two germline ends. The CDR3 sequence is CSARDLPYQPQHF. The DNA for the CDR3 is TGCAGTGCTAGAGATCTGCCCTATCAGCCCCAGCATTTT.

This clonotype occurred many times. Written as DNA, the CDR3 is TGCGCCAGCAGCCGGAGGAACAATGAGCAGTTCTTC. Its protein is CASSRRNNEQFF. This chain connects TRBV4-3 to TRBJ2-1, with a tentative D call TRBD2 (5 bases). V dropped 4 bases and J dropped 5 bases, with 6 bases sitting between them. The CDR3 has 12 residues. CDR1 LGHNA and CDR2 YSLEER come from the germline V gene.

As regards this clonotype: One end of the junction fails to match germline, which may point to a read error. The chain combines TRBV20-1 with TRBJ1-6; the D gene is possibly TRBD1 (6 bases). In germline, CDR1 is DFQATT, CDR2 SNEGSKA (reference sequence). CDR3 length: 15 residues. The CDR3 here is CSARGAGAVNSPLNF. In nucleotides, the CDR3 is TGCAGTGCTAGAGGTGCAGGGGCGGTTAATTCACCCCTCAACTTT.

This clonotype showed up many times. V is TRBV5-1 and J is TRBJ2-1; unclear D gene. This CDR3 has 14 residues. Germline lookup yields CDR1 SGHRS and CDR2 YFSETQ. V shed 4 bases and J shed 5 bases, with 13 bases lying between them. In DNA form, the CDR3 reads TGCGCCAGCAGCGGGCTCCTAACAAACAATGAGCAGTTCTTC. Translating it yields CASSGLLTNNEQFF.

Many counts were recorded for this clonotype. V gene TRBV6-5 combines with J gene TRBJ2-7; 9 bases match TRBD1. CDR1 MNHEY and CDR2 SVGAGI come from the germline V gene. The CDR3 runs to 16 residues. Unmatched junction bases numbered 9, after V lost 3 bases and J lost 3 bases. Written as DNA, the CDR3 is TGTGCCAGCAGTTATTCGGACAGGGGAGGGGGCTACGAGCAGTACTTC. Its protein product is CASSYSDRGGGYEQYF.

This clonotype was found many times. The genes are TRBV5-6 and TRBJ2-6; 11 bases map to TRBD1. CDR3 length equals 17 residues. Germline V CDR1 and CDR2: SGHDT, YYEEEE. The V and J ends lost 3 bases and 1 base, in that order; junction bases with no gene match: 3. CDR3 residues: CASSWDRGKSGANVLTF. In nucleotides, the CDR3 is TGTGCCAGCAGCTGGGACAGGGGGAAGTCTGGGGCCAACGTCCTGACTTTC. The variable domain in full, with the rest retrieved from reference TRBV5-6 and TRBJ2-6, is DAGVTQSPTHLIKTRGQQVTLRCSPKSGHDTVSWYQQALGQGPQFIFQYYEEEERQRGNFPDRFSGHQFPNYSSELNVNALLLGDSALYLCASSWDRGKSGANVLTFGAGSRLTVL.

This clonotype occurred many times. Here the CDR3 reads CASSHDAGGRFTDTQYF. As DNA, the CDR3 is TGCGCCAGCAGCCATGATGCAGGGGGGAGATTCACAGATACGCAGTATTTT. The chain is built from TRBV4-1 and TRBJ2-3, with D maybe TRBD1 (7 bases). Trimming took off 3 bases at V and 2 bases at J, with 18 bases between the two ends. This CDR3 has 17 residues. Germline V gene lookup returns CDR1 MGHRA and CDR2 YSYEKL.

This clonotype has ten or more counts. The J gene is TRBJ2-1, the V gene TRBV5-1; 11 nucleotides align to TRBD2. The CDR3 has 15 amino acids. Germline CDR1 reads SGHRS; CDR2 reads YFSETQ. V gave up 0 bases and J gave up 7 bases; unmatched junction bases: 3. CDR3 in DNA: TGCGCCAGCAGCTTGGGTAGCGGGGGGGCAAATGAGCAGTTCTTC. Its protein is CASSLGSGGANEQFF.

Ten or more counts support this clonotype. V and J are TRBV6-2 or TRBV6-3 and TRBJ2-1, with D possibly matching TRBD2 (5 bases). Trimming took 4 bases from V and 10 from J, leaving 11 bases between them. The CDR3 runs 12 residues. Looked up from germline, CDR1 is MNHEY and CDR2 is SVGEGT. CDR3 sequence (DNA): TGTGCCAGCAGTTCCCCACCGGGAGAGCAGTTCTTC. It codes for CASSSPPGEQFF.

This clonotype was seen repeatedly, ten times or more. This rearrangement joins TRBV7-8 to TRBJ1-2, with 8 bases identical to TRBD1. The germline V gene encodes CDR1 SGHVS and CDR2 FQNEAQ. This CDR3 contains 15 residues. The trim removed 5 bases at V and 0 bases at J, leaving 5 bases unmatched. CDR3 protein: CASSPMTGANYGYTF. The CDR3 coding sequence is TGTGCCAGCAGCCCGATGACAGGGGCTAACTATGGCTACACCTTC.

In its sample, this clonotype was seen many times. The V and J genes are TRBV6-5 and TRBJ2-7; D is uncertain. V lost 2 bases to trimming and J lost 3 bases, with 8 bases between them. Per the germline V gene, CDR1 is MNHEY and CDR2 is SVGAGI. This CDR3 has 13 residues. CDR3 loop: CASSYAQSYEQYF. The CDR3 bases are TGTGCCAGCAGTTACGCACAGAGCTACGAGCAGTACTTC.